The rows below give T cell receptor beta chains drawn from one sample of a study of blood T cell repertoires in COVID-19. Profiled with immunoSEQ multiplex PCR; TCRdb holds only in-frame clones, not every one. This table holds 300,000 to 350,000 clones, 87% found once. Material: peripheral blood. These receptors were collected from a woman aged 45-60 years with COVID-19, enrolled during active disease. Each CDR3 is given with its conserved first and last residue. The order of the fields is clone size, J gene, D gene, V gene, CDR3 DNA, CDR3 protein. A D gene is named only where the DNA matches it firmly. A row's size may be missing; if present it is once, few, many or a size class.

clone_size: NA; j_call: TRBJ1-5; d_call: TRBD1; v_call: TRBV5-5; cdr3_nt: TGTGCCAGCAGCTGGACAGGGGCCGGCAATCAGCCCCAGCATTTT; cdr3_aa: CASSWTGAGNQPQHF
clone_size: once; j_call: TRBJ2-1; d_call: NA; v_call: TRBV19; cdr3_nt: TGTGCCAGTAGCCGAACGTCACGACCCGGCAGGTCGCAGTTCTTC; cdr3_aa: CASSRTSRPGRSQFF
clone_size: few; j_call: TRBJ2-7; d_call: NA; v_call: TRBV5-1; cdr3_nt: TGCGCCAGCAGCTTGGTCAGGGAAGAGCAGTACTTC; cdr3_aa: CASSLVREEQYF
clone_size: NA; j_call: TRBJ2-6; d_call: TRBD1; v_call: TRBV27; cdr3_nt: TGTGCCAGCAACCCCGGGACAGGGGCTGGGGCCAACGTCCTGACTTTC; cdr3_aa: CASNPGTGAGANVLTF
clone_size: once; j_call: TRBJ1-1; d_call: TRBD1; v_call: TRBV7-2; cdr3_nt: TGTGCCAGCAGCCAGGACAGGGCGAACACTGAAGCTTTCTTT; cdr3_aa: CASSQDRANTEAFF
clone_size: NA; j_call: TRBJ2-2; d_call: NA; v_call: TRBV4-3; cdr3_nt: TGCGCCAGCAGCGTTGGGGCCCCGAGGACCGGGGAGCTGTTTTTT; cdr3_aa: CASSVGAPRTGELFF
clone_size: NA; j_call: TRBJ2-1; d_call: TRBD1; v_call: TRBV4-1; cdr3_nt: TGCGCCAGCAGCCAAGAAGGAGCCATTTGGGACAGGGACAGGAATGAGCAGTTCTTC; cdr3_aa: CASSQEGAIWDRDRNEQFF
clone_size: NA; j_call: TRBJ1-4; d_call: NA; v_call: TRBV7-9; cdr3_nt: TGTGCCAGCAGCCTCCAGGGGAACTATGAAAAACTGTTTTTT; cdr3_aa: CASSLQGNYEKLFF
clone_size: NA; j_call: TRBJ2-4; d_call: TRBD2; v_call: TRBV6-5; cdr3_nt: TGTGCCAGCAACTTAGCGGGAGTAGCCAAAAACATTCAGTACTTC; cdr3_aa: CASNLAGVAKNIQYF
clone_size: once; j_call: TRBJ1-1; d_call: NA; v_call: TRBV4-3; cdr3_nt: TGCGCCAGCAGCCAAGATGGCTCAGGATTTGGCGCTGAAGCTTTCTTT; cdr3_aa: CASSQDGSGFGAEAFF
clone_size: few; j_call: TRBJ2-7; d_call: NA; v_call: TRBV7-8; cdr3_nt: TGTGCCAGCAGCCCGACTAGTTACGAGCAGTACTTC; cdr3_aa: CASSPTSYEQYF
clone_size: NA; j_call: TRBJ1-1; d_call: TRBD1; v_call: TRBV2; cdr3_nt: TGTGCCAGCAGCCCCAGCCCGGACAGGGGTCAAGCTTTCTTT; cdr3_aa: CASSPSPDRGQAFF
clone_size: NA; j_call: TRBJ1-2; d_call: TRBD1; v_call: TRBV4-1; cdr3_nt: TGCGCCAGCACCTTACAGGGGTTTGTCGAGGATTTACTCTATGGCTACACCTTC; cdr3_aa: CASTLQGFVEDLLYGYTF
clone_size: NA; j_call: TRBJ2-7; d_call: NA; v_call: TRBV18; cdr3_nt: TGTGCCAGCTCACTACCCGGAGAGGGAGGTACCTACGAGCAGTACTTC; cdr3_aa: CASSLPGEGGTYEQYF
clone_size: many; j_call: TRBJ2-7; d_call: TRBD2; v_call: TRBV7-2; cdr3_nt: TGTGCCAGCAGCTCGGGGGGGGAGCCCTATTTTGAGCAGTACTTC; cdr3_aa: CASSSGGEPYFEQYF
clone_size: NA; j_call: TRBJ1-2; d_call: TRBD1; v_call: TRBV18; cdr3_nt: TGTGCCAGCTCACCCCCGGGACAGGGTGACAGCTACACCTTC; cdr3_aa: CASSPPGQGDSYTF
clone_size: NA; j_call: TRBJ1-1; d_call: NA; v_call: TRBV7-6; cdr3_nt: TGTGCCAGCAGCTCCGAGTTGAACACTGAAGCTTTCTTT; cdr3_aa: CASSSELNTEAFF
clone_size: NA; j_call: TRBJ1-5; d_call: NA; v_call: TRBV28; cdr3_nt: TGTGCCAGCACCCAGGGGTACGGCAATCAGCCCCAGCATTTT; cdr3_aa: CASTQGYGNQPQHF
clone_size: NA; j_call: TRBJ2-1; d_call: NA; v_call: TRBV6-5; cdr3_nt: TGTGCCAGCAGTTACTCGGAATTAGCGGTATACAATGAGCAGTTCTTC; cdr3_aa: CASSYSELAVYNEQFF
clone_size: NA; j_call: TRBJ2-1; d_call: TRBD2; v_call: TRBV30; cdr3_nt: TGTGCCTGGAGTGGCGGGAGGGGGTACAATGAGCAGTTCTTC; cdr3_aa: CAWSGGRGYNEQFF
clone_size: once; j_call: TRBJ2-7; d_call: NA; v_call: TRBV3-1/TRBV3-2; cdr3_nt: TGTGCCAGCAGCTCCCTTCCCCTGAGGACAAGCTCCTACGAGCAGTACTTC; cdr3_aa: CASSSLPLRTSSYEQYF
clone_size: NA; j_call: TRBJ2-3; d_call: TRBD2; v_call: TRBV4-3; cdr3_nt: TGCGCCAGCAGCCAAGTTGGCGGGAGAGCAGATACGCAGTATTTT; cdr3_aa: CASSQVGGRADTQYF
clone_size: NA; j_call: TRBJ2-1; d_call: NA; v_call: TRBV5-1; cdr3_nt: TGCGCCAGCAGCTATTATAGTTTAGCGCGCTCCTACAATGAGCAGTTCTTC; cdr3_aa: CASSYYSLARSYNEQFF
clone_size: once; j_call: TRBJ2-7; d_call: NA; v_call: TRBV7-8; cdr3_nt: TGTGCCAGCAGCTTAGCGATCCGTACTGCCCCTTACTACGAGCAGTACTTC; cdr3_aa: CASSLAIRTAPYYEQYF
clone_size: NA; j_call: TRBJ2-1; d_call: NA; v_call: TRBV5-1; cdr3_nt: TGCGCCAGCAGCTTGGTGGGGGGAGGGCAGTTCTTC; cdr3_aa: CASSLVGGGQFF
clone_size: NA; j_call: TRBJ2-5; d_call: TRBD2; v_call: TRBV27; cdr3_nt: TGTGCCAGCAGCCCCCGTAGGGCTAGCGGAAAGGAGGGACAAGAGACCCAGTACTTC; cdr3_aa: CASSPRRASGKEGQETQYF
clone_size: NA; j_call: TRBJ2-1; d_call: TRBD2; v_call: TRBV30; cdr3_nt: TGTGCCTGGAGTGTAAGGCGGGAGGGCCGCAATGAGCAGTTCTTC; cdr3_aa: CAWSVRREGRNEQFF
clone_size: NA; j_call: TRBJ2-7; d_call: NA; v_call: TRBV21-1; cdr3_nt: TGTGCCAGCAGCAAAAGGACTCAGGACAGGGGGAACGAGCAGTACTTC; cdr3_aa: CASSKRTQDRGNEQYF
clone_size: NA; j_call: TRBJ2-7; d_call: NA; v_call: TRBV27; cdr3_nt: TGTGCCAGCAGTTTCGACAGTTCCTACGAGCAGTACTTC; cdr3_aa: CASSFDSSYEQYF
clone_size: NA; j_call: TRBJ2-1; d_call: NA; v_call: TRBV5-8; cdr3_nt: TGTGCCAGCAGACTTGCCGGACTTTTCTACAATGAGCAGTTCTTC; cdr3_aa: CASRLAGLFYNEQFF
clone_size: NA; j_call: TRBJ2-5; d_call: TRBD1; v_call: TRBV5-1; cdr3_nt: TGCGCCAGCAGCTGGGGAGACAGGGGGCATGGTGGGGAGACCCAGTACTTC; cdr3_aa: CASSWGDRGHGGETQYF
clone_size: NA; j_call: TRBJ2-7; d_call: TRBD2; v_call: TRBV5-1; cdr3_nt: TGCGCCAGCAGCACGACTAGCGGGAGGCTCGAGCAGTACTTC; cdr3_aa: CASSTTSGRLEQYF
clone_size: once; j_call: TRBJ2-3; d_call: TRBD2; v_call: TRBV2; cdr3_nt: TGTGCCAGCAGTGCTAGCGGGAGGGCTACTAGCACAGATACGCAGTATTTT; cdr3_aa: CASSASGRATSTDTQYF
clone_size: NA; j_call: TRBJ2-1; d_call: TRBD2; v_call: TRBV18; cdr3_nt: TGTGCCAGCTCACCGGGAACTAGCGGGAGGGCCCTCGGGTACAATGAGCAGTTCTTC; cdr3_aa: CASSPGTSGRALGYNEQFF
clone_size: NA; j_call: TRBJ2-7; d_call: NA; v_call: TRBV7-9; cdr3_nt: TGTGCCAGCAGCTTAGATATAGGCCAGGCTCCCGAGCAGTACTTC; cdr3_aa: CASSLDIGQAPEQYF
clone_size: once; j_call: TRBJ2-5; d_call: NA; v_call: TRBV27; cdr3_nt: TGTGCCAGCAGAGGAGTCGGGCCCATGGGGCCCCAGTACTTC; cdr3_aa: CASRGVGPMGPQYF
clone_size: NA; j_call: TRBJ1-3; d_call: TRBD1; v_call: TRBV30; cdr3_nt: TGTGCCTGGGACAGGGGCGCTGGAAACACCATATATTTT; cdr3_aa: CAWDRGAGNTIYF
clone_size: NA; j_call: TRBJ1-3; d_call: NA; v_call: TRBV5-6; cdr3_nt: TGTGCCAGCAGCTTGGTCTTTCGGAACACCATATATTTT; cdr3_aa: CASSLVFRNTIYF
clone_size: NA; j_call: TRBJ2-7; d_call: NA; v_call: TRBV11-2; cdr3_nt: TGTGCCAGCAGCCCGCGGCGGCAGAACTACGAGCAGTACTTC; cdr3_aa: CASSPRRQNYEQYF
clone_size: NA; j_call: TRBJ2-5; d_call: TRBD2; v_call: TRBV20-1; cdr3_nt: TGCAGTGCTTTACTAGCGGGAGTGGTTCACTTC; cdr3_aa: CSALLAGVVHF
clone_size: NA; j_call: TRBJ2-7; d_call: NA; v_call: TRBV18; cdr3_nt: TGTGCCAGCTCACCAACAGGGAACGAGCAGTACTTC; cdr3_aa: CASSPTGNEQYF
clone_size: NA; j_call: TRBJ2-7; d_call: NA; v_call: TRBV10-2; cdr3_nt: TGCGCCAGCCAGACCGCAGGGTTGCTCGACGAGCAGTACTTC; cdr3_aa: CASQTAGLLDEQYF
clone_size: NA; j_call: TRBJ2-7; d_call: TRBD1; v_call: TRBV15; cdr3_nt: TGTGCCACCAGCAGAGGAATATTCGACAGGGGGCCTGGCGAGCAGTACTTC; cdr3_aa: CATSRGIFDRGPGEQYF
clone_size: once; j_call: TRBJ2-7; d_call: TRBD2; v_call: TRBV7-9; cdr3_nt: TGTGCCAGCAGCTTCATTCCAGCGGGAGGGCGGGGCGAGCAGTACTTC; cdr3_aa: CASSFIPAGGRGEQYF
clone_size: NA; j_call: TRBJ2-7; d_call: NA; v_call: TRBV5-1; cdr3_nt: TGCGCCAGCAGCTTGGGAGAAGGGGCTACCTACGAGCAGTACTTC; cdr3_aa: CASSLGEGATYEQYF
clone_size: NA; j_call: TRBJ1-1; d_call: NA; v_call: TRBV30; cdr3_nt: TGTGCCTGGAGTGGAGGCGGTACTGAAGCTTTCTTT; cdr3_aa: CAWSGGGTEAFF
clone_size: NA; j_call: TRBJ1-1; d_call: TRBD1; v_call: TRBV18; cdr3_nt: TGTGCCAGCTCACAAACAGGGGGGAACACTGAAGCTTTCTTT; cdr3_aa: CASSQTGGNTEAFF
clone_size: NA; j_call: TRBJ2-1; d_call: NA; v_call: TRBV20-1; cdr3_nt: TGCAGCTACCTTATGGAGAATGTGGAGTTCTTC; cdr3_aa: CSYLMENVEFF
clone_size: once; j_call: TRBJ2-7; d_call: TRBD1; v_call: TRBV7-8; cdr3_nt: TGTGCCAGCAGCCCAGGGACAGTGGCCTACGAGCAGTACTTC; cdr3_aa: CASSPGTVAYEQYF
clone_size: NA; j_call: TRBJ2-5; d_call: TRBD1; v_call: TRBV5-4; cdr3_nt: TGTGCCAGCAGCCACACCGGGACAGGGCAAGAGACCCAGTACTTC; cdr3_aa: CASSHTGTGQETQYF
clone_size: NA; j_call: TRBJ2-5; d_call: TRBD2; v_call: TRBV30; cdr3_nt: TGTGCCTGGAGAGCAAGCGGGATAAAGACCCAGTACTTC; cdr3_aa: CAWRASGIKTQYF
clone_size: NA; j_call: TRBJ2-2; d_call: TRBD1; v_call: TRBV27; cdr3_nt: TGTGCCAGCAGTCCACTACTGACAGGGTTGAACACCGGGGAGCTGTTTTTT; cdr3_aa: CASSPLLTGLNTGELFF
clone_size: NA; j_call: TRBJ1-5; d_call: NA; v_call: TRBV4-1; cdr3_nt: TGCGCCAGCAGCTTGACAGAGAGCAATCAGCCCCAGCATTTT; cdr3_aa: CASSLTESNQPQHF
clone_size: NA; j_call: TRBJ1-4; d_call: NA; v_call: TRBV7-2; cdr3_nt: TGTGCCAGCAGCTTACAGGGTTTAGGTGAAAAACTGTTTTTT; cdr3_aa: CASSLQGLGEKLFF
clone_size: NA; j_call: TRBJ1-1; d_call: TRBD1; v_call: TRBV9; cdr3_nt: TGTGCCAGCAGCTCCCGTCGGACAGGTTTGAACACTGAAGCTTTCTTT; cdr3_aa: CASSSRRTGLNTEAFF
clone_size: NA; j_call: TRBJ1-1; d_call: TRBD1; v_call: TRBV7-9; cdr3_nt: TGTGCCAGCAGCTTGGGACAGGGGGCCAACACTGAAGCTTTCTTT; cdr3_aa: CASSLGQGANTEAFF
clone_size: once; j_call: TRBJ2-1; d_call: NA; v_call: TRBV2; cdr3_nt: TGTGCCAGCAGTGAGTATAGAACGGCTAGCAATGAGCAGTTCTTC; cdr3_aa: CASSEYRTASNEQFF